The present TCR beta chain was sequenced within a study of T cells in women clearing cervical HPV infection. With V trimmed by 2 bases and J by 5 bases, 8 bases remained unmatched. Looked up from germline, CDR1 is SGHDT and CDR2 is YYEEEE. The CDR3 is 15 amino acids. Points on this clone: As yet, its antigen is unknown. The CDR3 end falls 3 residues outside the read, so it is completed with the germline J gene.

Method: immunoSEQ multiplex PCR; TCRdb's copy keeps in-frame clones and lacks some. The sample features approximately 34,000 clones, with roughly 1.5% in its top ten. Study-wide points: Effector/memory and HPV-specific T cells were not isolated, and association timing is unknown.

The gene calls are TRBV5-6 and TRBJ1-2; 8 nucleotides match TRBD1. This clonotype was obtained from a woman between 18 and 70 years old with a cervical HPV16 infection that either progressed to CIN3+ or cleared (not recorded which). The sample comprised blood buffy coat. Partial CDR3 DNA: TGTGCCAGCAGCTTAAGGACAGGGAATAGTTATGGC. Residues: CASSLRTGNSYG. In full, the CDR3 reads CASSLRTGNSYGYTF.